These 20 T cell receptor beta chains share one sample of origin, sequenced in a study of T-cell memory formation after mild COVID-19. TCRdb recomputed calls from the 5' RACE reads with MiXCR, one row per CDR3 protein. This table holds around 410,000 distinct CDR3 sequences, 23% found once. The sample was PBMCs or a T cell subset sorted from them (not recorded which). The source is an adult woman who had mild COVID-19 (a few samples of this study predate the infection). Cell type and time point are not known.

This clonotype turned up a few times. J is TRBJ2-5 and V is TRBV24-1; D is perhaps TRBD1 (6 bases). The CDR3 loop spans 14 amino acids. V gave up 4 bases and J gave up 2 bases, with 10 bases separating them. The germline gives CDR1 KGHDR, CDR2 SFDVKD. As DNA, the CDR3 is TGTGCCACCAGTGAACAGGGTAATCAAGAGACCCAGTACTTC. The encoded protein is CATSEQGNQETQYF.

This clonotype was recorded at least ten times. The chain employs TRBV5-6 and TRBJ2-7; D is uncertain. With 7 bases removed from V and 2 bases from J, the gap between germline ends came to 19 bases. This CDR3 has 15 amino acids. Germline V gene data show CDR1 as SGHDT and CDR2 as YYEEEE. The CDR3 bases are TGTGCCAGCGCTTTGGAGAGTCTTCTACCCTACGAGCAGTACTTC. This sequence encodes CASALESLLPYEQYF.

This clonotype was recorded a few times. This chain uses TRBV5-1 with TRBJ2-3, with unresolved D. The germline gives CDR1 SGHRS, CDR2 YFSETQ. This CDR3 region has 14 residues. The V and J ends lost 7 bases and 4 bases respectively, with 16 bases between them. In DNA form, the CDR3 reads TGCGCCAGCGGATATAGTCCGAACGCAGATACGCAGTATTTT. It encodes CASGYSPNADTQYF. The complete variable domain, with remaining parts taken from reference TRBV5-1 and TRBJ2-3, reads KAGVTQTPRYLIKTRGQQVTLSCSPISGHRSVSWYQQTPGQGLQFLFEYFSETQRNKGNFPGRFSGRQFSNSRSEMNVSTLELGDSALYLCASGYSPNADTQYFGPGTRLTVL.

This clonotype was counted between two and nine times. This chain links TRBV7-8 with TRBJ2-5; the D is unclear. This CDR3 has 15 residues. V was clipped by 2 bases and J by 1 base, with 11 bases between them. The germline CDR1 and CDR2 sequences are SGHVS and FQNEAQ. The CDR3 is CASSLLGPSQETQYF. DNA for the CDR3: TGTGCCAGCAGCTTACTTGGTCCGAGCCAAGAGACCCAGTACTTC.

This chain uses TRBV6-5 with TRBJ2-3; D is unresolved. This CDR3 region has 16 residues. Between the trimmed V and J ends, which lost 0 bases and 0 bases, there was a span of 10 bases. The germline V gene encodes CDR1 MNHEY and CDR2 SVGAGI. This chain's CDR3 is CASSYSTGPSTDTQYF. The CDR3 bases are TGTGCCAGCAGTTACTCGACTGGACCTAGCACAGATACGCAGTATTTT.

This clonotype has only a few counts. The chain links TRBV29-1 to TRBJ2-2; 7 nucleotides align to TRBD1. This CDR3 spans 16 amino acids. Germline lookup yields CDR1 SQVTM and CDR2 ANQGSEA. J lost 3 bases, V lost 0 bases, and 7 bases had no gene match. As DNA, the CDR3 is TGCAGCGTTGAAGATCTCACAGGGGCTGACACCGGGGAGCTGTTTTTT. Its translation: CSVEDLTGADTGELFF.

This clonotype appeared a few times. The chain employs TRBV12-3 or TRBV12-4 and TRBJ2-1; a possible D gene is TRBD2 (6 bases). The V and J ends lost 7 bases and 6 bases respectively, with 10 bases between them. The CDR3 loop spans 12 amino acids. The CDR3 is CASTGTANEQFF. CDR3 in DNA: TGTGCCAGCACCGGGACTGCCAATGAGCAGTTCTTC.

This chain links TRBV19 with TRBJ2-5, with a possible D match to TRBD2 (5 bases). CDR1 is LNHDA, CDR2 SQIVND, per germline (reference sequence). The CDR3 covers 14 residues. Between the trimmed V and J ends, which lost 3 bases and 3 bases, there was a span of 11 bases. Written as DNA, the CDR3 is TGTGCCAGTAGTATGGAAGCGGCCAAAGAGACCCAGTACTTC. It is translated as CASSMEAAKETQYF.

This clonotype turned up a few times. V is TRBV12-3 or TRBV12-4 and J is TRBJ2-1; 12 nucleotides match TRBD2. The CDR3 has 15 amino acids. The ends lost 9 bases at V and 9 bases at J; junction bases unmatched: 12. The CDR3 protein is CASLPRLAGVGEQFF. DNA for the CDR3: TGTGCCAGTTTGCCCAGACTAGCGGGAGTTGGTGAGCAGTTCTTC.

This clonotype was found once. The chain recombines TRBV3-1 with TRBJ2-7; D remains unclear. This CDR3 has 12 residues. Germline V gene sequence: CDR1 LGHDT, CDR2 YNNKEL (reference sequence). V was cut by 10 bases and J by 2 bases, with 12 bases left in between. This CDR3 is CATQDLTYEQYF. The CDR3 coding sequence is TGTGCCACGCAGGACCTTACCTACGAGCAGTACTTC.

The chain combines TRBV27 with TRBJ2-2; 7 bases line up with TRBD1. J lost 4 bases, V lost 1 base, and 15 bases had no gene match. The CDR3 has 19 amino acids. Germline values: CDR1 MNHEY, CDR2 SMNVEV (reference sequence). The CDR3 nucleotides read TGTGCCAGCAGTTTATTCCGGGCCGGGACAGCCAGAACCACCGGGGAGCTGTTTTTT. Protein: CASSLFRAGTARTTGELFF.

The gene calls are TRBV7-9 and TRBJ1-3, with 8 bases lining up with TRBD1. CDR3 size: 17 residues. Germline V lookup: CDR1 SEHNR, CDR2 FQNEAQ (reference sequence). Trimming removed 5 bases from V and 1 base from J; junction bases left unmatched: 10. The CDR3 DNA sequence: TGTGCCAGCAGCACAAACACAGGGGGTCAATCTGGAAACACCATATATTTT. Translation gives CASSTNTGGQSGNTIYF.

J is TRBJ1-4 and V is TRBV4-3; weak D call: TRBD1 (6 bases). V lost 4 bases, J lost 0 bases, and 12 bases lay in between. The CDR3 is 16 amino acids. Germline V gene data show CDR1 as LGHNA and CDR2 as YSLEER. The CDR3 is CASSPGQTATNEKLFF. In DNA, the CDR3 is TGCGCCAGCAGCCCCGGACAGACTGCAACTAATGAAAAACTGTTTTTT.

V gene TRBV6-5 combines with J gene TRBJ2-3; perhaps TRBD2 as D (7 bases). V lost 8 bases, J lost 5 bases, and 17 bases lay in between. The length of the CDR3 is 14 residues. CDR1 is MNHEY, CDR2 SVGAGI, per germline. As DNA, the CDR3 is TGTGCCAGCGAAGGTGGGGGGGCCGGAGATACGCAGTATTTT. Protein: CASEGGGAGDTQYF.

This clonotype was counted a few times. The chain recombines TRBV5-4 with TRBJ2-5; possibly TRBD2 for D (8 bases). The germline V gene encodes CDR1 SGHNT and CDR2 YYREEE (reference sequence). Trimming shortened V by 4 bases and J by 5 bases, and 15 bases separated the two germline ends. This CDR3 has 14 amino acids. CDR3 DNA sequence: TGTGCCAGCAGCCCGGGGGGGACAGACGAGACCCAGTACTTC. This codes for CASSPGGTDETQYF.

Details on this clonotype: Sequence at one end of the junction differs from germline and may be a read error. The CDR3 sequence: CASILETLDNTGELFF. Here the CDR3 DNA reads TGTGCCAGCATCTTAGAGACACTAGACAACACCGGGGAGCTGTTTTTT. This rearrangement joins TRBV7-8 to TRBJ2-2, with D maybe TRBD2 (5 bases). This CDR3 is 16 amino acids long. Germline CDR1 SGHVS, CDR2 FQNEAQ.

The chain links TRBV7-6 to TRBJ1-1; TRBD1 might be the D (5 bases). Germline values: CDR1 SGHVS, CDR2 FNYEAQ. CDR3 length equals 12 residues. V shed 8 bases and J shed 4 bases, with 11 bases lying between them. In nucleotides, the CDR3 is TGTGCCAGCGGCCCCGGGGGCACTGAAGCTTTCTTT. This gives the protein CASGPGGTEAFF. Looking up the rest from reference TRBV7-6 and TRBJ1-1 gives the full variable domain: GAGVSQSPRYKVTKRGQDVALRCDPISGHVSLYWYRQALGQGPEFLTYFNYEAQQDKSGLPNDRFSAERPEGSISTLTIQRTEQRDSAMYRCASGPGGTEAFFGQGTRLTVV.

This clonotype was recorded a few times. The V call is TRBV20-1, the J call TRBJ2-3, with D unclear. Trimming removed 1 base at V and 0 bases at J, with 14 bases between. In germline, CDR1 is DFQATT, CDR2 SNEGSKA (reference sequence). The CDR3 spans 16 residues. The CDR3 coding sequence is TGCAGTGCTAGAGCATCGGCCTCGCGTAGCACAGATACGCAGTATTTT. Protein sequence: CSARASASRSTDTQYF.

This chain uses TRBV20-1 with TRBJ2-7; no clear D gene. Germline V gene lookup returns CDR1 DFQATT and CDR2 SNEGSKA (reference sequence). This CDR3 has 15 residues. Trimming stripped 3 bases from V and 0 bases from J, with 15 bases between. As DNA, the CDR3 is TGCAGTGCTAGGTCCACTACTGCGAGCTCCTACGAGCAGTACTTC. Translating gives CSARSTTASSYEQYF.

The chain employs TRBV7-3 and TRBJ2-3, with D possibly matching TRBD1 (5 bases). V was cut by 3 bases and J by 2 bases, with 9 bases left in between. Germline assignment: CDR1 SGHTA and CDR2 FQGTGA. CDR3 size: 14 residues. The CDR3 here is CASSFDSHTDTQYF. CDR3 nucleotides: TGTGCCAGCAGCTTCGACAGCCACACAGATACGCAGTATTTT.